This T cell receptor (beta chain) was sequenced in a study of blood T cells in healthy people across ages. Overall study findings and caveats: The long-lived group displayed more naive CD4+ cells, plus higher diversity, than the aged donors did.

The authors isolated at least 7 million PBMCs per sample. Extractions gave at least 5.5 micrograms of total RNA per sample. The CDR3 consists of 16 residues. J lost 6 bases, V lost 4 bases, and 13 bases had no gene match. Germline loops: CDR1 MNHEY, CDR2 SVGAGI. This clonotype was counted a few times. As yet, its antigen is unknown. Then a second PCR, running roughly 7 to 11 cycles, was carried out with a sample-barcoded 5' primer and a J-beta primer mix. A single record per CDR3 protein comes from TCRdb applying MiXCR to the 5' RACE reads. The sample shows 1.5 million to 1.8 million distinct CDR3 sequences, around 40% of them seen only once.

The chain is built from TRBV6-5 and TRBJ2-3, with TRBD1 identical over 7 bases. The receptor's source is a woman aged 18 to 35 in good health. The sample consisted of blood. This CDR3 is CASSFSGLTGADTQYF. The CDR3 DNA sequence: TGTGCCAGCAGTTTCTCGGGCCTAACAGGGGCCGATACGCAGTATTTT.